The entry that follows covers one T cell receptor beta chain sequence. These data belong to a study of blood T cell repertoires in COVID-19. The overall study: PBMCs, B-cell-depleted T cells, or T cells were the source of the cDNA or gDNA that made up the material.

Trimming took off 2 bases at V and 1 base at J, with 6 bases between the two ends. From germline, CDR1 is SGDLS and CDR2 YYNGEE. The CDR3 totals 13 residues. Per the study methods: Amplification with reference gene primers provided the estimates of nucleated cell counts. Here immunoSEQ multiplex PCR was the method, and the copy in TCRdb shows in-frame clones only, minus some. That table gives V, J and clone size, and the DNA gave D and trimming. The top ten clones hold roughly 7.3% of a sample with about 100,000 clones, approximately 84% of them seen once. Sequenced: peripheral blood. The receptor was isolated from a man aged 25-40 years in a cohort sampled during active COVID-19. The gene calls are TRBV9 and TRBJ1-2; perhaps TRBD1 as D (6 bases). DNA for the CDR3: TGTGCCAGCAGCGTGGACAGTAACTATGGCTACACCTTC. Its translation is CASSVDSNYGYTF.